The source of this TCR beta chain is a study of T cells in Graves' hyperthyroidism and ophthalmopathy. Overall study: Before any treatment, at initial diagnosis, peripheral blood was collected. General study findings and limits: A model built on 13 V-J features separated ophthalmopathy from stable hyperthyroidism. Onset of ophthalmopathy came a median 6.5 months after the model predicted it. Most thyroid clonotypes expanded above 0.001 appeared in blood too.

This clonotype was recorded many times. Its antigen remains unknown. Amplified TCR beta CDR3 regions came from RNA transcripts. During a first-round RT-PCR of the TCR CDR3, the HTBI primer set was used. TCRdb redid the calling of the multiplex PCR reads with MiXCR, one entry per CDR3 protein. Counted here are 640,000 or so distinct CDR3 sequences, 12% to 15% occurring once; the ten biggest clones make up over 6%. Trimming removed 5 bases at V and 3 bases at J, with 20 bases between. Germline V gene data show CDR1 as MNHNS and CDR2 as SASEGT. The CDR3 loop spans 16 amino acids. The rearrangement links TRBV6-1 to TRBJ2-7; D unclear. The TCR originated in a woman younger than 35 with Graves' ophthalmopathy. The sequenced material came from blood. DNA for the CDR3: TGTGCCAGCAGTTCCCCTGGATCCGTCCACTACTACGAGCAGTACTTC. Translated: CASSSPGSVHYYEQYF.